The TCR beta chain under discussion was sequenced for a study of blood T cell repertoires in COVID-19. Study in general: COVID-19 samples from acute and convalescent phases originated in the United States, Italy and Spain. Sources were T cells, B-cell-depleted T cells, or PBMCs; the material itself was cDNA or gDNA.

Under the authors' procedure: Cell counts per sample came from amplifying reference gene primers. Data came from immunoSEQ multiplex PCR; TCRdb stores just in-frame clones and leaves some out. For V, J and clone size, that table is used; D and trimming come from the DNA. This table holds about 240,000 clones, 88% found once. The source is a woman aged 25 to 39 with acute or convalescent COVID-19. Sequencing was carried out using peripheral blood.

This CDR3 is CASSWAGLSYEQYF. Written as DNA, the CDR3 is TGTGCCAGCAGCTGGGCGGGACTATCCTACGAGCAGTACTTC. This chain uses TRBV5-4 with TRBJ2-7; 7 positions agree with TRBD2. Germline V CDR1 and CDR2: SGHNT, YYREEE (reference sequence). This CDR3 contains 14 residues. J was trimmed by 1 base and V by 3 bases; bases with no gene match: 4.